What follows is one T cell receptor (beta chain) and its context. What it binds is not known. The CDR3 is 16 residues long. Germline V lookup: CDR1 SGHTA, CDR2 FQGNSA. Trimming took 2 bases from V and 4 from J; bases not matched to a gene: 6. The data were taken from a study of T cell responses to AZD1222 COVID-19 vaccine. Study details: Doses given second, at about 4 or about 12 weeks, were pooled. Study-wide points: Vaccine-related CD4 TCRs covered spike, predominating at 160-218 and 743-854.

Libraries were prepared by immunoSEQ multiplex PCR; TCRdb keeps only in-frame clonotypes and omits some of them. The sample has about 120,000 clones, around 88% seen once. The receptor was derived from an adult in good health. The rearrangement uses TRBV7-2 and TRBJ1-4; 8 bases are shared with TRBD1. Sequencing was performed on peripheral blood, taken on day 0 of AZD1222 vaccination. CDR3 residues: CASSLPLGQGNEKLFF. As DNA, the CDR3 is TGTGCCAGCAGCTTACCCCTTGGACAGGGTAATGAAAAACTGTTTTTT. Full variable domain (rest looked up from reference TRBV7-2 and TRBJ1-4): GAGVSQSPSNKVTEKGKDVELRCDPISGHTALYWYRQSLGQGLEFLIYFQGNSAPDKSGLPSDRFSAERTGGSVSTLTIQRTQQEDSAVYLCASSLPLGQGNEKLFFGSGTQLSVL.